This T cell receptor (beta chain) was sequenced in a study of blood T cell repertoires in COVID-19. Study details: Material from acute and convalescent COVID-19 was sourced from the United States, Italy and Spain.

The CDR3 is 14 residues long. From germline, CDR1 is LGHNA and CDR2 YNFKEQ. With 4 bases clipped from V and 2 bases from J, the junction kept 4 bases outside the gene matches. Study processing details: Amplification of reference gene primers was used by the study to estimate nucleated cell counts. The protocol was immunoSEQ multiplex PCR, while the TCRdb copy is restricted to in-frame clones and leaves out a portion. The V and J calls and the clone size are those of that table, but D and trimming were determined from the DNA. Of tens of thousands of clones listed, about nine tenths are singletons. Material: peripheral blood. The chain combines TRBV4-2 with TRBJ1-1, with TRBD1 identical over 7 bases. This TCR came from a man aged 65 to 85 with acute or convalescent COVID-19. CDR3 loop: CASSPRDRNTEAFF. In nucleotides, the CDR3 is TGTGCCAGCAGCCCCCGGGACAGAAACACTGAAGCTTTCTTT.